A selection of T cell receptor beta chains follows, all from one sample in a study of T cell changes during pregnancy in multiple sclerosis. Assay: immunoSEQ multiplex PCR; the TCRdb copy retains only in-frame clones and omits some. The sample lists 12,000 or so clones; about 88% were seen once. The sequenced sample was CD8+ T cells from peripheral blood mononuclear cells, obtained in the second trimester of pregnancy. These receptor sequences come from a female donor in good health, enrolled as a control in a pregnancy study. Both conserved end residues are part of each CDR3. The order of the fields is clone size, D gene, V gene, J gene, CDR3 DNA, CDR3 protein. D genes are given only for firm matches. Size is stated for part of the rows, as once, few or many counts, or as a class when the clone is expanded.

medium-sized	-	TRBV6-5	TRBJ2-1	TGTGCCAGCAGTTACGGCCTTTACAATGAGCAGTTCTTC	CASSYGLYNEQFF
-	TRBD1	TRBV2	TRBJ2-6	TGTGCCAGCAGGACCGGGACAGGGCAATCTGGGGCCAACGTCCTGACTTTC	CASRTGTGQSGANVLTF
-	-	TRBV19	TRBJ1-1	TGTGCCAGTAGTATGAGACAGCTGAACACTGAAGCTTTCTTT	CASSMRQLNTEAFF
-	-	TRBV4-2	TRBJ2-7	TGTGCCAGCAGCCAGGGGGAGGAGTACGAGCAGTACTTC	CASSQGEEYEQYF
-	-	TRBV6-5	TRBJ2-5	TGTGCCAGCAGTTTACAGGAGCAGGAGACCCAGTACTTC	CASSLQEQETQYF
-	TRBD1	TRBV5-4	TRBJ2-7	TGTGCCAGCAGCCCGGACAGGCTGAGCTCCTACGAGCAGTACTTC	CASSPDRLSSYEQYF
-	TRBD1	TRBV27	TRBJ2-1	TGTGCCACCATAGTTCGACAGGGCGTCAACAATGAGCAGTTCTTC	CATIVRQGVNNEQFF
-	TRBD1	TRBV10-2	TRBJ1-1	TGCGCCAGCAGTGAGGACAGGGGCACTGAAGCTTTCTTT	CASSEDRGTEAFF
-	TRBD1	TRBV5-5	TRBJ2-6	TGTGCCAGCAGCTTGGGGACAGGTCTCTGGCTGACTTTC	CASSLGTGLWLTF
-	TRBD1	TRBV7-9	TRBJ1-2	TGTGCCAGCAGTCCTCAGGGGGTCGCCAACTATGGCTACACCTTC	CASSPQGVANYGYTF